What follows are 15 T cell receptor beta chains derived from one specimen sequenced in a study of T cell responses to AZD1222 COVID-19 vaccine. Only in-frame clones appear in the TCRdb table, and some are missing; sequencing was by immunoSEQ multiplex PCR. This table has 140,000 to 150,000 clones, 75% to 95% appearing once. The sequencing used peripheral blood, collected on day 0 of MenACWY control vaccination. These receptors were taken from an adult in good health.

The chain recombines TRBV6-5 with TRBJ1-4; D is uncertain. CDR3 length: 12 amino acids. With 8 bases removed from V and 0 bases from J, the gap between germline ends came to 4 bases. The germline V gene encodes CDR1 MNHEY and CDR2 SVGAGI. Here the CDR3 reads CASSATNEKLFF. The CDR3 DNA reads TGTGCCAGCTCAGCAACTAATGAAAAACTGTTTTTT.

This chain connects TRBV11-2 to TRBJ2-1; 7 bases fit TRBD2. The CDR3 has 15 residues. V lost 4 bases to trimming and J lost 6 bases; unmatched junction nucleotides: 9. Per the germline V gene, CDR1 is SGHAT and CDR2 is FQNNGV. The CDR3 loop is CASSSFWRETNEQFF. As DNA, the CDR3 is TGTGCCAGCAGCTCCTTTTGGCGGGAGACCAATGAGCAGTTCTTC.

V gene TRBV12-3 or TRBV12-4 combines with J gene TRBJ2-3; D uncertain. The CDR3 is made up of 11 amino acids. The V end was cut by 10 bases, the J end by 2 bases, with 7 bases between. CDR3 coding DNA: TGTGCCACCAGAGCCACAGATACGCAGTATTTT. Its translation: CATRATDTQYF.

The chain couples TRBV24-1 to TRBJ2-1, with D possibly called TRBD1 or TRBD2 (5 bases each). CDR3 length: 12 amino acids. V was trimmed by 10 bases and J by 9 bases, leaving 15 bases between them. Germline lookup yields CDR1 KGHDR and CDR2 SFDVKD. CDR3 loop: CATGTPGIEQFF. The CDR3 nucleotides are TGTGCCACTGGGACCCCAGGCATTGAGCAGTTCTTC.

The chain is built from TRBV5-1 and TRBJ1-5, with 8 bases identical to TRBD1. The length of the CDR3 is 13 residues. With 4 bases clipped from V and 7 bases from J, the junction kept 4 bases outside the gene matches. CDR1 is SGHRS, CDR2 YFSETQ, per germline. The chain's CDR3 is CASSRTGMQPQHF. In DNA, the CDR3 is TGCGCCAGCAGCCGGACAGGGATGCAGCCCCAGCATTTT.

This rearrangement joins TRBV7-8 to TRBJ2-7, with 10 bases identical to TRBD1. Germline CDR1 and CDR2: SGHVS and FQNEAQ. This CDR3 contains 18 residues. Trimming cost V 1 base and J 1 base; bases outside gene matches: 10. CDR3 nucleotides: TGTGCCAGCAGCTTAGTTTACTTGGGACAGGGGCTATCCTACGAGCAGTACTTC. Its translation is CASSLVYLGQGLSYEQYF.

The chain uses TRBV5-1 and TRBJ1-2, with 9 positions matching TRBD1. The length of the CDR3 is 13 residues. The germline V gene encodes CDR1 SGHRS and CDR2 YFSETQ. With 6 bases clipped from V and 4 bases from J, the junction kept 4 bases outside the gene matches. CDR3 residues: CASTQGAGYGYTF. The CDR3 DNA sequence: TGCGCCAGCACACAGGGGGCTGGCTATGGCTACACCTTC.

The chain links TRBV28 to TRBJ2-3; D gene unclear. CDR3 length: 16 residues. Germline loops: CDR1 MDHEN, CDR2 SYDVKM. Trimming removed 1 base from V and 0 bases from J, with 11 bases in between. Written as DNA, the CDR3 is TGTGCCAGCAGTTTATTTAGAATCTTTAGCACAGATACGCAGTATTTT. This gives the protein CASSLFRIFSTDTQYF.

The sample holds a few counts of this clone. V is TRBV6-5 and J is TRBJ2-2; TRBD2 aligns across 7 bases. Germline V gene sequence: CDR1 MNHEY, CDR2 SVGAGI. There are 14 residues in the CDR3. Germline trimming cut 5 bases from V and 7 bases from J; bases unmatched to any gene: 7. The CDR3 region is CASSPTSVIGELFF. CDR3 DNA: TGTGCCAGCAGTCCTACTAGCGTCATCGGGGAGCTGTTTTTT.

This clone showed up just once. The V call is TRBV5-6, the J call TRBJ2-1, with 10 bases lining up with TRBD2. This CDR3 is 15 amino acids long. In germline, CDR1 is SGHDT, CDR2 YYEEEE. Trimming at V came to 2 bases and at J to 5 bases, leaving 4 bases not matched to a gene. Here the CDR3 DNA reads TGTGCCAGCAGCTTTACTCTAGCGGGAGACAATGAGCAGTTCTTC. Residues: CASSFTLAGDNEQFF. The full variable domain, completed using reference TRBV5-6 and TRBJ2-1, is DAGVTQSPTHLIKTRGQQVTLRCSPKSGHDTVSWYQQALGQGPQFIFQYYEEEERQRGNFPDRFSGHQFPNYSSELNVNALLLGDSALYLCASSFTLAGDNEQFFGPGTRLTVL.

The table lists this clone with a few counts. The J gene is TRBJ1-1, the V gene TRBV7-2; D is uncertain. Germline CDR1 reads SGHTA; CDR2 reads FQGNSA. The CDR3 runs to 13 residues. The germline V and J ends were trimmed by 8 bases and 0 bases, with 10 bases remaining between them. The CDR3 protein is CASGPDMNTEAFF. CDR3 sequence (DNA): TGTGCCAGCGGTCCAGATATGAACACTGAAGCTTTCTTT.

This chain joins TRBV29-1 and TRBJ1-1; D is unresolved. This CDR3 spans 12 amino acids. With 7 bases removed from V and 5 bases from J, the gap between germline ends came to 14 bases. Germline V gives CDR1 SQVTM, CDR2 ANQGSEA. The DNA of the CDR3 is TGCAGCGCCTCCGTGGGGAATACTGAAGCTTTCTTT. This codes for CSASVGNTEAFF.

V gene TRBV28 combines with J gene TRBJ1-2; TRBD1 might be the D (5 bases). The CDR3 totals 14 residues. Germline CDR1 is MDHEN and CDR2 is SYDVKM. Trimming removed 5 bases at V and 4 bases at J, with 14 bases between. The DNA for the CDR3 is TGTGCCAGCAGTAGCCAGGGTAAACGCTATGGCTACACCTTC. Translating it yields CASSSQGKRYGYTF.

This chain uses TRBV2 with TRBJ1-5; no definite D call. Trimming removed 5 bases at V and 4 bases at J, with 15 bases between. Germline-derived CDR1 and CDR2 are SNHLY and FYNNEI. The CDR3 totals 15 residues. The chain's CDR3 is CASSTDYSGNQPQHF. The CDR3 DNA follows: TGTGCCAGCAGTACCGACTACAGTGGGAATCAGCCCCAGCATTTT. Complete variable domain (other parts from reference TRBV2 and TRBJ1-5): EPEVTQTPSHQVTQMGQEVILRCVPISNHLYFYWYRQILGQKVEFLVSFYNNEISEKSEIFDDQFSVERPDGSNFTLKIRSTKLEDSAMYFCASSTDYSGNQPQHFGDGTRLSIL.

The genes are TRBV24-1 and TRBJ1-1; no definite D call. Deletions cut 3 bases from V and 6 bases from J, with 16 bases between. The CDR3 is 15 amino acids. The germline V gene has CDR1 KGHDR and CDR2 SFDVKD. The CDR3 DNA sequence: TGTGCCACCAGTGATCCTACTGACGGGTTTCCTGAAGCTTTCTTT. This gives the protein CATSDPTDGFPEAFF.